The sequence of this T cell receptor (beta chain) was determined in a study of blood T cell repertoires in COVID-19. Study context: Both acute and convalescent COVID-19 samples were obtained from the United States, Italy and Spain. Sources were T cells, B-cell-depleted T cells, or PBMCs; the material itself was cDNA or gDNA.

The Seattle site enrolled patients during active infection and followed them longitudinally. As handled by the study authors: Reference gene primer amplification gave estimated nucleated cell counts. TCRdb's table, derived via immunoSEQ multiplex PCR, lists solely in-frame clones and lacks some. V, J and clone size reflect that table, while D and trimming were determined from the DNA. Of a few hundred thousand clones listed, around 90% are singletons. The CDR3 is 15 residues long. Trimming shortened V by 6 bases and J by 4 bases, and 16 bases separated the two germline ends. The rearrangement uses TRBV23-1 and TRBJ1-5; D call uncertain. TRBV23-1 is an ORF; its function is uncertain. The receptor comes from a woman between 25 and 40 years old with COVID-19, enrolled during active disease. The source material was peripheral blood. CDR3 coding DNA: TGCGCCAGCAGCGGACTCTCCATTTCTAATCAGCCCCAGCATTTT. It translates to CASSGLSISNQPQHF.